This TCR beta chain was profiled in a study of OX40 agonist ivuxolimab in advanced cancers. The junction had 3 bases not matched to a gene; V was cut back by 0 bases and J by 0 bases. The CDR3 is made up of 16 amino acids. The germline gives CDR1 SGHRS, CDR2 YFSETQ. Using immunoSEQ multiplex PCR, the repertoire was profiled, and TCRdb retains in-frame clones only, with some absent. The table lists over 70,000 clones, approximately 90% of them singletons, with 7.4% in the top ten. This TCR was sampled from an adult with an advanced solid tumor such as melanoma, head and neck, liver or kidney cancer. The input for sequencing was CD4+ or CD8+ T cells sorted from blood, taken in a trial of the OX40 agonist ivuxolimab. The chain uses TRBV5-1 and TRBJ2-3, with TRBD2 identical over 8 bases. The DNA of the CDR3 is TGCGCCAGCAGCTTGGTAGCGGGGAGTAGCACAGATACGCAGTATTTT. Its protein is CASSLVAGSSTDTQYF.